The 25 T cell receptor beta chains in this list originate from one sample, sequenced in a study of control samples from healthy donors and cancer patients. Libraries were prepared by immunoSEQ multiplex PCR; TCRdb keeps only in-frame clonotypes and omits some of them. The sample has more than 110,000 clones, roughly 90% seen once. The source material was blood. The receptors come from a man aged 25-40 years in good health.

In nucleotides, the CDR3 is TGTGCCAGCAGTGCCTACCGAGGCTACACCTTC. Encoded protein: CASSAYRGYTF. The J gene is TRBJ1-2, the V gene TRBV28; D remains unclear. Germline CDR1 reads MDHEN; CDR2 reads SYDVKM. The CDR3 is 11 amino acids. With 5 bases removed from V and 8 bases from J, the gap between germline ends came to 9 bases.

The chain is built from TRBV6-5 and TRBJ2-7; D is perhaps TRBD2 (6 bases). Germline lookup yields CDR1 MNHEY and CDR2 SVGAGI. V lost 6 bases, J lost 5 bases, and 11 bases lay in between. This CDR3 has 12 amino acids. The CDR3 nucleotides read TGTGCCAGCAGCAAGACTAGAGACGAGCAGTACTTC. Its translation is CASSKTRDEQYF.

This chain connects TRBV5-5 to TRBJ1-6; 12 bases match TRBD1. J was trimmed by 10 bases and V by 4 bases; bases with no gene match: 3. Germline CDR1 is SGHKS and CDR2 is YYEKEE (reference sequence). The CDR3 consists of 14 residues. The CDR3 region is CASSGTGGNSPLHF. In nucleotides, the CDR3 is TGTGCCAGCAGCGGGACAGGGGGCAACTCACCCCTCCACTTT.

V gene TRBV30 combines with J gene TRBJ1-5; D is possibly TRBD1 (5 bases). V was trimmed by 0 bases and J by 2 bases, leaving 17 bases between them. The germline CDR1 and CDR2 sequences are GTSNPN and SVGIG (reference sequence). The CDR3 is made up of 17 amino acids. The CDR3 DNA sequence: TGTGCCTGGAGTGTAGGAGGGGCACAGGTAGGCAATCAGCCCCAGCATTTT. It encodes CAWSVGGAQVGNQPQHF.

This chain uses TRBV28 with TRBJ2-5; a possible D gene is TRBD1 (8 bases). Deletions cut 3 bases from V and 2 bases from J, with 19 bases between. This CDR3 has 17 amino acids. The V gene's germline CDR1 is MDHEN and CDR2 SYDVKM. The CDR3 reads CASSFWGGQVKQETQYF. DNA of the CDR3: TGTGCCAGCAGTTTTTGGGGGGGACAGGTTAAACAAGAGACCCAGTACTTC.

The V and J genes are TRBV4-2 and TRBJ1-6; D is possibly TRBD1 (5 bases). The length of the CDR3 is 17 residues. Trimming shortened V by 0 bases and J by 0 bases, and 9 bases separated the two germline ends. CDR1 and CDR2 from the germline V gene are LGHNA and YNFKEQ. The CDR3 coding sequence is TGTGCCAGCAGCCAAGAAGCGGGGCGCTCCTATAATTCACCCCTCCACTTT. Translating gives CASSQEAGRSYNSPLHF.

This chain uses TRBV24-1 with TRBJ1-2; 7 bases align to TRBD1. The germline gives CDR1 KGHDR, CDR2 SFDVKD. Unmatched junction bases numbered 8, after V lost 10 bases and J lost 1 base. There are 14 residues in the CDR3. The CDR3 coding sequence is TGTGCCACTTCGGGGACAGAGAATAACTATGGCTACACCTTC. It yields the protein CATSGTENNYGYTF.

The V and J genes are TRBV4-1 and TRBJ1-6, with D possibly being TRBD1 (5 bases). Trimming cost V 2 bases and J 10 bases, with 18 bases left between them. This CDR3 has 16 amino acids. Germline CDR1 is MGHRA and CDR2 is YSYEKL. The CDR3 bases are TGCGCCAGCAGCCAACGTCCCCAGGGAGACGGGTCACCCCTCCACTTT. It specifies CASSQRPQGDGSPLHF.

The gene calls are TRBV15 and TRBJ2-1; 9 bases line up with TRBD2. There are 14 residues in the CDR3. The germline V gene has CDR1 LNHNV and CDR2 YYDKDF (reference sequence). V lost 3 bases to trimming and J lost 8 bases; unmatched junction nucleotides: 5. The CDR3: CATSSAGGPYEQFF. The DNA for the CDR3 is TGTGCCACCAGCAGTGCGGGAGGGCCGTATGAGCAGTTCTTC.

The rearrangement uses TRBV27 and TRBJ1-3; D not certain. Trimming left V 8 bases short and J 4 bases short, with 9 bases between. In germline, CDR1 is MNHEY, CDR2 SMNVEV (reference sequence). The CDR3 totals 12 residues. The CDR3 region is CASGVQGNTIYF. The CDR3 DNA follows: TGTGCCAGCGGAGTACAGGGAAACACCATATATTTT.

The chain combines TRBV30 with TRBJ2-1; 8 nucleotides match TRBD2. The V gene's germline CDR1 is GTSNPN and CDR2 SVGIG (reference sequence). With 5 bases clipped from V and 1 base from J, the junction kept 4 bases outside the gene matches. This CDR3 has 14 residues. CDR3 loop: CAWRSGSSYNEQFF. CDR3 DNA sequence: TGTGCCTGGCGAAGCGGGAGTTCCTACAATGAGCAGTTCTTC. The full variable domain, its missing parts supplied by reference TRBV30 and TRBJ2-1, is SQTIHQWPATLVQPVGSPLSLECTVEGTSNPNLYWYRQAAGRGLQLLFYSVGIGQISSEVPQNLSASRPQDRQFILSSKKLLLSDSGFYLCAWRSGSSYNEQFFGPGTRLTVL.

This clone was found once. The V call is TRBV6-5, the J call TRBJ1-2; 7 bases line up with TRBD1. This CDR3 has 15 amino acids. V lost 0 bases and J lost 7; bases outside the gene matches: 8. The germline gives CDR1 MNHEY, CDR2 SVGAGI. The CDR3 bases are TGTGCCAGCAGTTACTCAATATCCGGGACAGTTGGCTACACCTTC. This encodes CASSYSISGTVGYTF.

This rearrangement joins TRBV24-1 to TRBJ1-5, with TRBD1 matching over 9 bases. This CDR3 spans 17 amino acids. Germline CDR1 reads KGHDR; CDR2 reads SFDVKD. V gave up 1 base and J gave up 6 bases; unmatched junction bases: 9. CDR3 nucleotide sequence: TGTGCCACCAGTGATTTTTGCACAGGGGGCTGTCGTCAGCCCCAGCATTTT. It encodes CATSDFCTGGCRQPQHF.

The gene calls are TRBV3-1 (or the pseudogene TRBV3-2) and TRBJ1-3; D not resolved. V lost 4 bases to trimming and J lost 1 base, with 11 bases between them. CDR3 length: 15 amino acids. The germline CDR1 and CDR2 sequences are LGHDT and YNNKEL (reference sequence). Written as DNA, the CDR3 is TGTGCCAGCAGCCCCTTCGCGGGGTCTGGAAACACCATATATTTT. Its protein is CASSPFAGSGNTIYF.

CDR3 sequence: CASSPKLGGTDTQYF. The CDR3 nucleotides read TGTGCCAGCTCACCGAAACTAGGGGGCACAGATACGCAGTATTTT. The chain links TRBV18 to TRBJ2-3, with D perhaps given as TRBD1 or TRBD2 (5 bases each). The germline V gene has CDR1 KGHSH and CDR2 LQKENI. The V gene lost 3 bases and the J gene lost 1 base, with 11 bases spanning the gap. The CDR3 loop spans 15 amino acids.

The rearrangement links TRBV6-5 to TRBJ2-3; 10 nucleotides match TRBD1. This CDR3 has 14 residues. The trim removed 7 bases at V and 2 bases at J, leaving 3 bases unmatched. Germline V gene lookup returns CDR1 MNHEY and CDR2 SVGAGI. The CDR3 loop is CASTGTGDTDTQYF. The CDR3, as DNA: TGTGCCAGCACCGGGACAGGGGACACAGATACGCAGTATTTT.

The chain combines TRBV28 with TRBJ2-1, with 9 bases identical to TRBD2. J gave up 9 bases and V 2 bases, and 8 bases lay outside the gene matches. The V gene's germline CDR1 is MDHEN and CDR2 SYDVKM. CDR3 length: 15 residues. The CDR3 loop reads CASSLMREGLGEQFF. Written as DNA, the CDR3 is TGTGCCAGCAGTTTAATGCGGGAGGGCCTAGGTGAGCAGTTCTTC.

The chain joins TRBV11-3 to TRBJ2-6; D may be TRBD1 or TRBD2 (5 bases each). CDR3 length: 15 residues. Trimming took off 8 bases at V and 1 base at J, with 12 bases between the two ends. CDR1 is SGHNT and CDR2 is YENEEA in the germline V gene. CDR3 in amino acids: CASSEGWSGANVLTF. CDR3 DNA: TGTGCCAGCTCTGAGGGGTGGTCTGGGGCCAACGTCCTGACTTTC.

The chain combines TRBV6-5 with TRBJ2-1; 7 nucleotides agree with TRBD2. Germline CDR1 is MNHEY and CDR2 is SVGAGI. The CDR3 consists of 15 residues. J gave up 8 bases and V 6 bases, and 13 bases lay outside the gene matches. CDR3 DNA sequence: TGTGCCAGCAGGAAGGGCGGGAGTGCAGTTGATGAGCAGTTCTTC. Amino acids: CASRKGGSAVDEQFF.

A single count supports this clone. The CDR3 bases are TGTGCCAGCAGTTTCTCAGGGGTTAGGTTGGGCTACACCTTC. Encoded protein: CASSFSGVRLGYTF. V is TRBV28 and J is TRBJ1-2; tentatively, D is TRBD1 (6 bases). The CDR3 extends over 14 amino acids. The germline CDR1 and CDR2 sequences are MDHEN and SYDVKM. V gave up 3 bases and J gave up 8 bases, with 16 bases separating them.

CDR3 loop: CASTPGTGGFEKLFF. The CDR3 bases are TGTGCCAGTACCCCTGGGACAGGAGGATTCGAAAAACTGTTTTTT. J is TRBJ1-4 and V is TRBV19; 8 bases map to TRBD1. The CDR3 sequence is 15 residues long. Per the germline V gene, CDR1 is LNHDA and CDR2 is SQIVND (reference sequence). The V segment lost 7 bases and the J segment 8 bases; nucleotides outside the gene matches: 12.

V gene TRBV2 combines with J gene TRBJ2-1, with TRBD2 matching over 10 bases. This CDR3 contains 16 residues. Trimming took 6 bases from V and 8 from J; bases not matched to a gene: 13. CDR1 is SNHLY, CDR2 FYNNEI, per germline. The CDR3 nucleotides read TGTGCCAGCAGAGATACCAGCGGGAGGGCCTTCTATGAGCAGTTCTTC. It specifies CASRDTSGRAFYEQFF. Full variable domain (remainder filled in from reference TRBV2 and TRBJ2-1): EPEVTQTPSHQVTQMGQEVILRCVPISNHLYFYWYRQILGQKVEFLVSFYNNEISEKSEIFDDQFSVERPDGSNFTLKIRSTKLEDSAMYFCASRDTSGRAFYEQFFGPGTRLTVL.

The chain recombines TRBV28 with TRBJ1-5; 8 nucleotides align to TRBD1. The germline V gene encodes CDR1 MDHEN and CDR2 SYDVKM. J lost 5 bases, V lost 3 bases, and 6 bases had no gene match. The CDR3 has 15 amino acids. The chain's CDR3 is CASSLLDRAYQPQHF. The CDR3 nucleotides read TGTGCCAGCAGTTTGTTGGACAGGGCCTATCAGCCCCAGCATTTT.

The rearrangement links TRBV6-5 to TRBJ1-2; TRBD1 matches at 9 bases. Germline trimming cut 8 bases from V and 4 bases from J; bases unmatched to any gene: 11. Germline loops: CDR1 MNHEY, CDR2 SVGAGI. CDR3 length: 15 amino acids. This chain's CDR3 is CASAASWGQGYGYTF. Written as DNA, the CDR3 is TGTGCCAGCGCCGCGTCGTGGGGACAGGGCTATGGCTACACCTTC.

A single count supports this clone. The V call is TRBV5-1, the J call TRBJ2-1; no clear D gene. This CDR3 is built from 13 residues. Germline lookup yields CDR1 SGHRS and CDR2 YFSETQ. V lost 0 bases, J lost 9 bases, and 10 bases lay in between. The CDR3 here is CASSLVYVPEQFF. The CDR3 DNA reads TGCGCCAGCAGCTTGGTGTATGTCCCTGAGCAGTTCTTC. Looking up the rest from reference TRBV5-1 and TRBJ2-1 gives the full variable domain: KAGVTQTPRYLIKTRGQQVTLSCSPISGHRSVSWYQQTPGQGLQFLFEYFSETQRNKGNFPGRFSGRQFSNSRSEMNVSTLELGDSALYLCASSLVYVPEQFFGPGTRLTVL.